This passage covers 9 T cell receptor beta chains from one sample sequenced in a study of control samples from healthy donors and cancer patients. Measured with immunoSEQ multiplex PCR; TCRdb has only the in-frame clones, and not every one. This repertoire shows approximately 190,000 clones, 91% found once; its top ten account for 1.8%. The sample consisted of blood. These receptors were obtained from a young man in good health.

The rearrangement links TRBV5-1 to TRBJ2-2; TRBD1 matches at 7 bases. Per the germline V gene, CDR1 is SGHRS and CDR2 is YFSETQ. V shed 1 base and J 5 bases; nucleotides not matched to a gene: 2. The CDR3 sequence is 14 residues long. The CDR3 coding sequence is TGCGCCAGCAGCTTGTCAGGGGGAACCGGGGAGCTGTTTTTT. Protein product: CASSLSGGTGELFF.

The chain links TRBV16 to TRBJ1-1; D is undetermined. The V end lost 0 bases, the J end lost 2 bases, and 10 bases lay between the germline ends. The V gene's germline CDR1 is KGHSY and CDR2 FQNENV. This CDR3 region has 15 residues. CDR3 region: CASSQSKIPNTEAFF. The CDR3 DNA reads TGTGCCAGCAGCCAATCTAAGATTCCCAACACTGAAGCTTTCTTT.

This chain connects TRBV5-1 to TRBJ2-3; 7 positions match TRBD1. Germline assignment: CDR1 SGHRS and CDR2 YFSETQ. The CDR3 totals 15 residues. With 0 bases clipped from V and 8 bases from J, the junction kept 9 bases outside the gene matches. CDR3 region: CASSLGDSTIGTQYF. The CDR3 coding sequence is TGCGCCAGCAGCTTGGGGGACAGTACGATAGGTACGCAGTATTTT.

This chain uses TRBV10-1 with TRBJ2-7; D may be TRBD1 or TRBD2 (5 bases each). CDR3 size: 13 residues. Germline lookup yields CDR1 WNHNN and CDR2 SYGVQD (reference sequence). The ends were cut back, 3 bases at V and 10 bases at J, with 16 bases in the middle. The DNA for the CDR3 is TGCGCCAGCAGTGAACGTCGGGACCTTAAACAGTACTTC. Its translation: CASSERRDLKQYF.

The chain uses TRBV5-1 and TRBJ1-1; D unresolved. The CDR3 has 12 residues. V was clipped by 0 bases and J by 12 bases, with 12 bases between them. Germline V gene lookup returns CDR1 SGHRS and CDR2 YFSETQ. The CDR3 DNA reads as TGCGCCAGCAGCTTGGGCTCTAACGGAACTTTCTTT. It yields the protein CASSLGSNGTFF.

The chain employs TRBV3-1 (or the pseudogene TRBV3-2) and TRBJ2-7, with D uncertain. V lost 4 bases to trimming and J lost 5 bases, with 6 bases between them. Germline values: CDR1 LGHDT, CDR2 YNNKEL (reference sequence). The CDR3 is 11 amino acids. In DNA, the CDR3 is TGTGCCAGCAGCCGAATGGACGAGCAGTACTTC. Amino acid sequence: CASSRMDEQYF.

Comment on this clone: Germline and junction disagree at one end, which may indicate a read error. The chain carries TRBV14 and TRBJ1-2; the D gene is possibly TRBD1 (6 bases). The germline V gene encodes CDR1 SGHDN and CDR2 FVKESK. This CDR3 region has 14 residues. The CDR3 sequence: CASSQFRGQPLVAF. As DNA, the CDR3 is TGTGCCAGCAGCCAATTCCGAGGACAGCCCCTGGTGGCCTTC.

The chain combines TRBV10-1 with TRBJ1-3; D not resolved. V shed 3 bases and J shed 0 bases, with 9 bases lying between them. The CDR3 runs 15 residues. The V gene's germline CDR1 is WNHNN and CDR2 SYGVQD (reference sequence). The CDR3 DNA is TGCGCCAGCAGTGAATCCGGGAGCTCTGGAAACACCATATATTTT. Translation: CASSESGSSGNTIYF.

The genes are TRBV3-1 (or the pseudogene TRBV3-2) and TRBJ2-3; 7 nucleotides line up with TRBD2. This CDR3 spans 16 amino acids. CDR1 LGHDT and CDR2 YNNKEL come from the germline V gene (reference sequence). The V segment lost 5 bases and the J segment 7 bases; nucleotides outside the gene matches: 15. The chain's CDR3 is CASSENRLATRYTQYF. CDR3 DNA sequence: TGTGCCAGCAGCGAAAATAGACTAGCCACACGATATACGCAGTATTTT.